This entry describes one TCR beta chain. In the study's own analysis: Counts of nucleated cells, estimated from reference gene primer amplification, were obtained. TCRdb's table, derived via immunoSEQ multiplex PCR, lists solely in-frame clones and lacks some. V, J and clone size were drawn from that table, and D and trimming were deduced from the DNA. This table has about 670,000 clones, 75% to 90% appearing once. CDR3 length: 14 amino acids. V shed 6 bases, J shed 5 bases, and the junction held 9 bases outside the gene matches. CDR1 is KGHSH and CDR2 is LQKENI in the germline V gene. This record belongs to a study of blood T cell repertoires in COVID-19. Overall study context: Collection of acute and convalescent COVID-19 samples took place in the United States, Italy and Spain.

The sample consisted of peripheral blood. This sequence was found in a young woman with acute or convalescent COVID-19. This rearrangement joins TRBV18 to TRBJ1-2; 7 bases align to TRBD1. CDR3 DNA sequence: TGTGCCAGCTCGCGACAGGGAAACCCATATGGCTACACCTTC. This encodes CASSRQGNPYGYTF.